Listed below are T cell receptor beta chains from one sample, sequenced in a study of blood T cell repertoires in COVID-19. Assay: immunoSEQ multiplex PCR; the TCRdb copy retains only in-frame clones and omits some. Of some 76,000 clones detected, around 80% appear once; the ten largest clones hold over 8.5%. What was sequenced was peripheral blood. The receptors come from a man aged 50-60 years with acute or convalescent COVID-19. Each CDR3 is given with its conserved first and last residue. A D gene is named only where the DNA matches it firmly. The size of a clone is reported for some rows only, either as once, few or many, or as a class for expanded clones.

cdr3_nt: TGTGCCAGCAGCTTGGACAGGGTAGGCACAGATACGCAGTATTTT; cdr3_aa: CASSLDRVGTDTQYF; d_call: NA; j_call: TRBJ2-3; v_call: TRBV5-6; clone_size: few
cdr3_nt: TGTGCCAGCGGAGGACAGGGACGCGAGCAGTACTTC; cdr3_aa: CASGGQGREQYF; d_call: TRBD1; j_call: TRBJ2-7; v_call: TRBV3-1/TRBV3-2; clone_size: NA
cdr3_nt: TGTGCCAGCAGCTCCCGGACTGGGGATACGCAGTATTTT; cdr3_aa: CASSSRTGDTQYF; d_call: NA; j_call: TRBJ2-3; v_call: TRBV7-2; clone_size: NA
cdr3_nt: TGTGCCAGCAGCCAAGACTCAGGTTTGAACACTGAAGCTTTCTTT; cdr3_aa: CASSQDSGLNTEAFF; d_call: NA; j_call: TRBJ1-1; v_call: TRBV3-1/TRBV3-2; clone_size: NA
cdr3_nt: TGTGCCAGCAGCGTAGCCCCGACAGGGAACACTGAAGCTTTCTTT; cdr3_aa: CASSVAPTGNTEAFF; d_call: NA; j_call: TRBJ1-1; v_call: TRBV9; clone_size: NA
cdr3_nt: TGCGCCAGCAGCCAAGTCCAGGGGAAGGGGGATCAGCCCCAGCATTTT; cdr3_aa: CASSQVQGKGDQPQHF; d_call: NA; j_call: TRBJ1-5; v_call: TRBV4-1; clone_size: NA
cdr3_nt: TGTGCCAGTAGTAGACAGGGAACCGGGGCCAACGTCCTGACTTTC; cdr3_aa: CASSRQGTGANVLTF; d_call: TRBD1; j_call: TRBJ2-6; v_call: TRBV19; clone_size: NA
cdr3_nt: TGTGCCAGCAGTTACTCGGTGCAGGGAAACACTGAAGCTTTCTTT; cdr3_aa: CASSYSVQGNTEAFF; d_call: NA; j_call: TRBJ1-1; v_call: TRBV6-5; clone_size: NA
cdr3_nt: TGTGCCAGCAGCACTAGGACAGGGGGAAACTATGGCTACACCTTC; cdr3_aa: CASSTRTGGNYGYTF; d_call: TRBD1; j_call: TRBJ1-2; v_call: TRBV5-8; clone_size: NA
cdr3_nt: TGTGCCAGCAGCAGGACAGGGTCTGAAGCTTTCTTT; cdr3_aa: CASSRTGSEAFF; d_call: TRBD1; j_call: TRBJ1-1; v_call: TRBV5-8; clone_size: NA
cdr3_nt: TGTGCCAGCAGCACAGGGACCGACCGGGAGACCCAGTACTTC; cdr3_aa: CASSTGTDRETQYF; d_call: NA; j_call: TRBJ2-5; v_call: TRBV7-9; clone_size: NA
cdr3_nt: TGTGCCGGACTATGGGGGGGTCAGGGTCAGCCCCAGCATTTT; cdr3_aa: CAGLWGGQGQPQHF; d_call: NA; j_call: TRBJ1-5; v_call: TRBV30; clone_size: NA
cdr3_nt: TGCGCCAGCAGCTTGAAAAGGGGGCGCCACAATGAGCAGTTCTTC; cdr3_aa: CASSLKRGRHNEQFF; d_call: TRBD1; j_call: TRBJ2-1; v_call: TRBV5-1; clone_size: NA
cdr3_nt: TGCAGTGCTAGTTGGCTAGCGGGAGATACGCAGTATTTT; cdr3_aa: CSASWLAGDTQYF; d_call: TRBD2; j_call: TRBJ2-3; v_call: TRBV20-1; clone_size: NA
cdr3_nt: TGTGCCAGCAGGCCGGGACTAGCGGTCTCCACCGGGGAGCTGTTTTTT; cdr3_aa: CASRPGLAVSTGELFF; d_call: TRBD2; j_call: TRBJ2-2; v_call: TRBV2; clone_size: NA
cdr3_nt: TGCGCCAGCAGCTTGGGTCTTGGGCAGGGGGACTATGGCTACACCTTC; cdr3_aa: CASSLGLGQGDYGYTF; d_call: TRBD1; j_call: TRBJ1-2; v_call: TRBV5-1; clone_size: NA
cdr3_nt: TGTGCCAGCAGCCGGACTAAAACAACTAATGAAAAACTGTTTTTT; cdr3_aa: CASSRTKTTNEKLFF; d_call: NA; j_call: TRBJ1-4; v_call: TRBV7-9; clone_size: NA
cdr3_nt: TGTGCCAGCAGCCCGTTTTTGGCGGGTTTCTACGAGCAGTACTTC; cdr3_aa: CASSPFLAGFYEQYF; d_call: NA; j_call: TRBJ2-7; v_call: TRBV5-6; clone_size: NA
cdr3_nt: TGTGCCAGCAGCTTAATCGGACTCACACAGAGCTCCTACGAGCAGTACTTC; cdr3_aa: CASSLIGLTQSSYEQYF; d_call: NA; j_call: TRBJ2-7; v_call: TRBV11-2; clone_size: NA
cdr3_nt: TGTGCCAGCAGCTTAGGGACTAGCGGCCACAATGAGCAGTTCTTC; cdr3_aa: CASSLGTSGHNEQFF; d_call: TRBD2; j_call: TRBJ2-1; v_call: TRBV11-2; clone_size: NA
cdr3_nt: TGTGCCAGCTCACCCCATACAGGGGACGGAGAGACCCAGTACTTC; cdr3_aa: CASSPHTGDGETQYF; d_call: TRBD1; j_call: TRBJ2-5; v_call: TRBV18; clone_size: NA
cdr3_nt: TGCGCCAGCGGAAAAACAGAGAACACTGAAGCTTTCTTT; cdr3_aa: CASGKTENTEAFF; d_call: NA; j_call: TRBJ1-1; v_call: TRBV5-1; clone_size: NA
cdr3_nt: TGCGCCAGCAGCTTGGGGACAGGTAAGGCCGAGCAGTACTTC; cdr3_aa: CASSLGTGKAEQYF; d_call: TRBD1; j_call: TRBJ2-7; v_call: TRBV5-1; clone_size: NA
cdr3_nt: TGTGCCACCAGTGCCGGGGCCTACGAGCAGTACTTC; cdr3_aa: CATSAGAYEQYF; d_call: NA; j_call: TRBJ2-7; v_call: TRBV24-1; clone_size: NA
cdr3_nt: TGCGCCAGCAGCCAAGAAAGCTCTCGGGGTTTCTATGGCTACACCTTC; cdr3_aa: CASSQESSRGFYGYTF; d_call: NA; j_call: TRBJ1-2; v_call: TRBV4-1; clone_size: once
cdr3_nt: TGTGCCAGCACCCAGAGAGGGAACAACTACAATGAGCAGTTCTTC; cdr3_aa: CASTQRGNNYNEQFF; d_call: NA; j_call: TRBJ2-1; v_call: TRBV7-2; clone_size: NA
cdr3_nt: TGCGCCAGCAGCTGGCGAGGACAGGGGGCGGAGGAGCAGTACTTC; cdr3_aa: CASSWRGQGAEEQYF; d_call: TRBD1; j_call: TRBJ2-7; v_call: TRBV5-1; clone_size: NA
cdr3_nt: TGTGCCAGCAGCACTACAGGAAAGGGGTCAGCTAATGAAAAACTGTTTTTT; cdr3_aa: CASSTTGKGSANEKLFF; d_call: NA; j_call: TRBJ1-4; v_call: TRBV7-9; clone_size: few
cdr3_nt: TGTGCCAGCAGCCCCCTGGGACAGTATGGCTACACCTTC; cdr3_aa: CASSPLGQYGYTF; d_call: TRBD1; j_call: TRBJ1-2; v_call: TRBV11-2; clone_size: NA
cdr3_nt: TGTGCCAGCAGCCTCACCCCGGGACAGGGGGCAAATGAGCAGTTCTTC; cdr3_aa: CASSLTPGQGANEQFF; d_call: TRBD1; j_call: TRBJ2-1; v_call: TRBV7-2; clone_size: NA
cdr3_nt: TGCGCCAGCAGCCAGCATCCGGGACAGTCGAAAGAGACCCAGTACTTC; cdr3_aa: CASSQHPGQSKETQYF; d_call: TRBD1; j_call: TRBJ2-5; v_call: TRBV4-1; clone_size: NA
cdr3_nt: TGTGCCAGCAGTCGGACAGGGGCTACTGAAGCTTTCTTT; cdr3_aa: CASSRTGATEAFF; d_call: TRBD1; j_call: TRBJ1-1; v_call: TRBV2; clone_size: NA
cdr3_nt: TGCGCCAGCAGGTCCACCGTAACAGGCGGAAACACCACATATTTT; cdr3_aa: CASRSTVTGGNTTYF; d_call: NA; j_call: TRBJ1-3; v_call: TRBV5-1; clone_size: NA
cdr3_nt: TGTGCCAGCAGCCCGCCCGGGGGGAGGACTGAAGCTTTCTTT; cdr3_aa: CASSPPGGRTEAFF; d_call: NA; j_call: TRBJ1-1; v_call: TRBV6-5; clone_size: NA
cdr3_nt: TGTGCCAGTAGTCGGGGACTAGCGGGATCCCGCTCAGGTACAGATACGCAGTATTTT; cdr3_aa: CASSRGLAGSRSGTDTQYF; d_call: TRBD2; j_call: TRBJ2-3; v_call: TRBV19; clone_size: NA
cdr3_nt: TGTGCCAGCAGTTACTCGGGCAGGGGGGACATTCAGTACTTC; cdr3_aa: CASSYSGRGDIQYF; d_call: NA; j_call: TRBJ2-4; v_call: TRBV6-6; clone_size: NA
cdr3_nt: TGTGCCAGCAGCCAGCAACCGGGATCAAATGAAAAACTGTTTTTT; cdr3_aa: CASSQQPGSNEKLFF; d_call: NA; j_call: TRBJ1-4; v_call: TRBV4-2; clone_size: NA
cdr3_nt: TGTGCCACCCAACAGGGAGTTAATTCACCCCTCCACTTT; cdr3_aa: CATQQGVNSPLHF; d_call: NA; j_call: TRBJ1-6; v_call: TRBV6-5; clone_size: NA
cdr3_nt: TGCGCCAGCAGCTTCAGCAGGGGGCTTGACACTGAAGCTTTCTTT; cdr3_aa: CASSFSRGLDTEAFF; d_call: TRBD1; j_call: TRBJ1-1; v_call: TRBV5-1; clone_size: NA
cdr3_nt: TGTGCCAGTAGTGGCCAGAAGAACACTGAAGCTTTCTTT; cdr3_aa: CASSGQKNTEAFF; d_call: NA; j_call: TRBJ1-1; v_call: TRBV19; clone_size: NA
cdr3_nt: TGTGCCAGCAGGACCGGGACTAGCGGGAACAATGAGCAGTTCTTC; cdr3_aa: CASRTGTSGNNEQFF; d_call: TRBD2; j_call: TRBJ2-1; v_call: TRBV6-5; clone_size: NA
cdr3_nt: TGTGCCAGTAGTAGAACAGGGTCAAACTATGGCTACACCTTC; cdr3_aa: CASSRTGSNYGYTF; d_call: NA; j_call: TRBJ1-2; v_call: TRBV19; clone_size: NA
cdr3_nt: TGTGCCAGCGTGGACAGGGTGGCCACCGGGGAGCTGTTTTTT; cdr3_aa: CASVDRVATGELFF; d_call: TRBD1; j_call: TRBJ2-2; v_call: TRBV2; clone_size: NA
cdr3_nt: TGTGCCAGCAGTTTGTCCGGGACAGGGGCGTACAATGAGCAGTTCTTC; cdr3_aa: CASSLSGTGAYNEQFF; d_call: TRBD1; j_call: TRBJ2-1; v_call: TRBV6-5; clone_size: NA
cdr3_nt: TGTGCCAGCTCACCAATCGCGCCGGGACCCCTCCACTTT; cdr3_aa: CASSPIAPGPLHF; d_call: NA; j_call: TRBJ1-6; v_call: TRBV18; clone_size: NA
cdr3_nt: TGTGCCACCAAAGGGACAGGGAACAATGAGCAGTTCTTC; cdr3_aa: CATKGTGNNEQFF; d_call: TRBD1; j_call: TRBJ2-1; v_call: TRBV24-1; clone_size: NA
cdr3_nt: TGTGCCAGCAGCTACGGGTCCGCACTTTTCGATACGCAGTATTTT; cdr3_aa: CASSYGSALFDTQYF; d_call: NA; j_call: TRBJ2-3; v_call: TRBV28; clone_size: NA
cdr3_nt: TGTGCCAGCACAGAAACTGGGGGGTCCTTAAGAAATTCACCCCTCCACTTT; cdr3_aa: CASTETGGSLRNSPLHF; d_call: NA; j_call: TRBJ1-6; v_call: TRBV7-8; clone_size: NA
cdr3_nt: TGTGCCAGCAGCTTAAACAGGGTTGGCAATGGCTACACCTTC; cdr3_aa: CASSLNRVGNGYTF; d_call: NA; j_call: TRBJ1-2; v_call: TRBV7-2; clone_size: NA
cdr3_nt: TGTGCCAGCTCACCAGGGCGGGGGGGCCTTAATGAGCAGTTCTTC; cdr3_aa: CASSPGRGGLNEQFF; d_call: TRBD2; j_call: TRBJ2-1; v_call: TRBV18; clone_size: once
cdr3_nt: TGTGCCAGCACAGACAGGGACTACGAGCAGTACTTC; cdr3_aa: CASTDRDYEQYF; d_call: TRBD1; j_call: TRBJ2-7; v_call: TRBV18; clone_size: once